The clone carrying this TCR beta chain was observed a single time. No antigen is known for it. Running of the v3.0 immunoSEQ assay took place at survey level. Measured with immunoSEQ multiplex PCR; TCRdb has only the in-frame clones, and not every one. The table has about 30,000 clones, nearly 95% seen once; the top ten hold 10%. At least two post-ART and at least one pre-ART PBMC sample were available for each donor. Every participant with HIV received treatment in the United States. The data were obtained in a study of long-term antiretroviral therapy in people with HIV. Regarding the study as a whole: There were no data on ART adherence, viral resistance or therapy changes, a gap that limits inferences about post-ART repertoire changes.

Here the sequenced sample was unsorted PBMCs, taken 6.2 years after starting antiretroviral therapy. The TCR comes from a man aged 35 to 55 with HIV.

DNA for the CDR3: TGCGCCAGCCCTCTCCGGGGCAGGGCTTTGGGGCAGTATTTT. This encodes CASPLRGRALGQYF. This chain connects TRBV5-1 to TRBJ2-3; D is perhaps TRBD1 or TRBD2 (5 bases each). The germline gives CDR1 SGHRS, CDR2 YFSETQ. There are 14 residues in the CDR3. V was trimmed by 7 bases and J by 11 bases, leaving 23 bases between them.